The entry below gives a single T cell receptor (beta chain) sequence along with its context. This entry is derived from a study of cytomegalovirus exposure and HLA in healthy donors. PCR amplification relied on 60 Vbeta primers (plus 13 Jbeta primers). Profiled with immunoSEQ multiplex PCR; TCRdb holds only in-frame clones, not every one. Of approximately 220,000 clones listed, less than 85% are singletons. The CDR3 runs 13 residues. The trim removed 4 bases at V and 1 base at J, leaving 1 base unmatched. CDR1 is ENHRY and CDR2 is SYGVKD in the germline V gene. This chain connects TRBV10-3 to TRBJ2-7, with 7 nucleotides matching TRBD2. The TCR was taken from a girl aged 2-15 years in good health and CMV-seronegative. Sequences were obtained from PBMCs. In nucleotides, the CDR3 is TGTGCCATCAGTGGCGGGGGATCCTACGAGCAGTACTTC. It specifies CAISGGGSYEQYF.